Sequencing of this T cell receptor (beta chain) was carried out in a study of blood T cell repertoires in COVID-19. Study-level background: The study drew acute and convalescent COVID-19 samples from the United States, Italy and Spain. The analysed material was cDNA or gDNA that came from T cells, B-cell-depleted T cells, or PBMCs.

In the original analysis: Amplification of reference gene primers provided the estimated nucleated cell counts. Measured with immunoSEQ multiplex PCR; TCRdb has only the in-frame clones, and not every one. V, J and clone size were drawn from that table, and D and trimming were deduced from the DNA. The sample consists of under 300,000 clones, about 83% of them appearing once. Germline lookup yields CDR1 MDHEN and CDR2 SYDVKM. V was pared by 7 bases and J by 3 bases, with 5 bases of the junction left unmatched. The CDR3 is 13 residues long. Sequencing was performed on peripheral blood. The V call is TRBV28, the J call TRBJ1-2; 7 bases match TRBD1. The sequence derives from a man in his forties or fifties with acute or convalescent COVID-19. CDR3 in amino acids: CASTLGQDYGYTF. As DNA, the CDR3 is TGTGCCAGCACCCTAGGACAGGACTATGGCTACACCTTC.